Presented here are 7 T cell receptor beta chains from one specimen sequenced in a study of Tregs in tolerant kidney transplant recipients (dated 2019 in TCRdb). The time point label, read with the paper, signifies: blood sample drawn before combined kidney and bone marrow transplant. Libraries were constructed by the immunoSEQ multiplex PCR assay. This is the immuneACCESS table as TCRdb keeps it, with only in-frame sequences that have V and J called. A part of the clones is gone; compared with another copy, unresolved V genes explain less than half, and the rest is unexplained. The table for this sample lists roughly 48,000 clones. The ten largest clones add up to around 0.8% of the sample. This sample comprised CD4+ T cells from blood, obtained before the transplant. These receptors were obtained from a human donor who received a combined kidney and bone marrow transplant.

Concerning this clone: The read ends 3 residues before the CDR3 terminus; that terminus is restored from the germline J gene. This chain connects TRBV11-3 to TRBJ1-5; a possible D gene is TRBD1 (5 bases). The CDR3 contains 15 residues. Germline V gene sequence: CDR1 SGHNT, CDR2 YENEEA. The CDR3 loop is CASRLQGTSNQPQHF. Partial CDR3 DNA: TGTGCAAGTCGCCTCCAGGGTACTAGCAATCAGCCC.

As to this clone: Coverage ceases 3 residues before the CDR3 finishes, and the germline J gene fills in the end. The gene calls are TRBV20-1 and TRBJ2-5; unclear D gene. The CDR3 runs to 14 residues. Germline values: CDR1 DFQATT, CDR2 SNEGSKA (reference sequence). The V gene lost 3 bases and the J gene lost 2 bases, with 13 bases spanning the gap. CDR3 DNA, as far as it was read: TGCAGTGCTAGTATAGGGTTAGTACAAGAGACC. Translating it yields CSASIGLVQET. The complete CDR3 reads CSASIGLVQETQYF.

As concerns this clone: The read gets to within 3 residues of the CDR3 end, and the germline J gene fills in the rest. The J gene is TRBJ1-1, the V gene TRBV6-2 or TRBV6-3; 8 nucleotides match TRBD1. CDR1 and CDR2 (germline): MNHEY, SVGEGT. CDR3 length: 15 amino acids. V lost 2 bases and J lost 5; bases outside the gene matches: 7. The covered CDR3 bases are TGTGCCAGCAGTTACATGGCAGGGGGCGAGACTGAA. Translated, it gives CASSYMAGGETE. The whole CDR3 is CASSYMAGGETEAFF.

About this clone itself: Read data end 3 residues before the CDR3 end; the end is taken from the germline J gene. The rearrangement links TRBV19 to TRBJ2-3, with 7 bases identical to TRBD2. CDR3 length: 16 amino acids. V shed 5 bases and J 7 bases; nucleotides not matched to a gene: 15. Germline CDR1 LNHDA, CDR2 SQIVND (reference sequence). The covered CDR3 bases are TGTGCCAGTAGTTCTTACGGGACTAAGGGTTGGAATACG. Residues: CASSSYGTKGWNT. The CDR3 in full is CASSSYGTKGWNTQYF.

Details on this clone: The CDR3 end is not reached by the read, which stops 3 residues before it; the germline J gene fills it in. The gene calls are TRBV7-2 and TRBJ2-7; TRBD2 is a possible D gene (6 bases). Per the germline V gene, CDR1 is SGHTA and CDR2 is FQGNSA. CDR3 length: 15 amino acids. With 5 bases removed from V and 6 bases from J, the gap between germline ends came to 20 bases. CDR3 residues: CASSEKRAFSAEQYF. The covered CDR3 bases are TGTGCCAGCAGCGAAAAGCGGGCTTTCTCCGCCGAG.

A remark on this clone: Read data end 3 residues before the CDR3 end; the end is taken from the germline J gene. V and J are TRBV20-1 and TRBJ1-5; D unclear. Germline V CDR1 and CDR2: DFQATT, SNEGSKA (reference sequence). Between the trimmed V and J ends, which lost 1 base and 2 bases, there was a span of 6 bases. The CDR3 spans 13 residues. The DNA read from the CDR3 is TGCAGTGCTAGAGTGTTCGGCAATCAGCCC. It yields the protein CSARVFGNQP. The full CDR3 reads CSARVFGNQPQHF.

As regards this clone: The CDR3 extends 3 residues past the end of the read, so its final part is completed from the germline J gene. The gene calls are TRBV10-3 and TRBJ1-6; TRBD1 might be the D (5 bases). Trimming shortened V by 0 bases and J by 10 bases, and 13 bases separated the two germline ends. The CDR3 sequence is 15 residues long. Germline V lookup: CDR1 ENHRY, CDR2 SYGVKD. The DNA read from the CDR3 is TGTGCCATCAGTGAGTCGTTAAGGGGCGGATCACCC. It yields the protein CAISESLRGGSP. The CDR3 as a whole reads CAISESLRGGSPLHF.